Listed below are T cell receptor beta chains from one sample, sequenced in a study of early T cells in non-severe SARS-CoV-2 infection. TCRdb fed the 5' RACE reads into MiXCR, producing one record per CDR3 protein. The sample yields around 63,000 distinct CDR3 sequences, 5.5% to 7% seen once. This specimen was whole blood, taken at baseline. The receptors here all came from an adult who was a healthcare worker with PCR-confirmed SARS-CoV-2 infection or an uninfected control (not recorded which). Both conserved end residues are part of each CDR3. The D gene is left open where the match is weak. The size entry is marked missing in some rows and otherwise reads once, few, many or a size class.

cdr3_length	v_call	j_call	d_call	clone_size	cdr3_nt	cdr3_aa
14	TRBV18	TRBJ2-1	TRBD2	many	TGTGCCAGCTCACCGGGACCGGGAGGAGGAGAGCAGTTCTTC	CASSPGPGGGEQFF
19	TRBV6-5	TRBJ2-7	TRBD1	many	TGTGCCAGCACCCCATTAGTGGGGACAGGGACGGTGAGGGCGTACGAGCAGTACTTC	CASTPLVGTGTVRAYEQYF
14	TRBV20-1	TRBJ2-3	TRBD2	many	TGCAGTGCCCCACCGACTAGCGGCGGGTATACGCAGTATTTT	CSAPPTSGGYTQYF
14	TRBV13	TRBJ2-7	TRBD1	.	TGTGCCAGCAGCCCTCGGACAGGTACCTACGAGCAGTACTTC	CASSPRTGTYEQYF
14	TRBV2	TRBJ2-7	.	.	TGTGCCAGCAGTGAAGAAGGATATATGCTGGAGCAGTACTTC	CASSEEGYMLEQYF
17	TRBV28	TRBJ2-7	TRBD1	.	TGTGCCAGCAGTCGTCCCGGGACAGGGTTAAGCTCCTACGAGCAGTACTTC	CASSRPGTGLSSYEQYF
14	TRBV20-1	TRBJ2-3	TRBD1	.	TGCAGTGCTAGAGTCCCCCCCCGAGGGGGCGCTGAGTATTTT	CSARVPPRGGAEYF
14	TRBV28	TRBJ2-7	.	few	TGTGCCAGCAGAACGGGACACAAGACCTACGAGCAGTACTTC	CASRTGHKTYEQYF
15	TRBV2	TRBJ2-1	TRBD2	many	TGTGCCGGGGCGTATGGTAGCGGGAGATACAATGAGCAGTTCTTC	CAGAYGSGRYNEQFF
15	TRBV18	TRBJ2-7	.	many	TGTGCCAGCTCACCACCGAGAGACGGCGCCTACGAGCAGTACTTC	CASSPPRDGAYEQYF
14	TRBV11-2	TRBJ1-4	.	many	TGTGCCAGCAGCAGAGGACGAGTTAATGAAAAACTGTTTTTT	CASSRGRVNEKLFF
15	TRBV7-8	TRBJ2-2	.	.	TGTGCCAGCAGCTTAGAACCCAGGGGTGCCGGGGAGCTGTTTTTT	CASSLEPRGAGELFF
15	TRBV6-2/TRBV6-3	TRBJ2-7	.	many	TGTGCCAGCAGCCGGAGCGGGCCCGTCTCCTACGAGCAGTACTTC	CASSRSGPVSYEQYF
14	TRBV20-1	TRBJ1-6	.	many	TGCAGTGCTAGATCCCAGGGCCTGGGTTCACCCCTCCACTTT	CSARSQGLGSPLHF
15	TRBV12-3/TRBV12-4	TRBJ2-7	TRBD2	.	TGTGCCAGCAGCATAGCGGGAGGGTATACCTACGAGCAGTACTTC	CASSIAGGYTYEQYF
16	TRBV4-3	TRBJ1-4	.	few	TGCGCCAGCAGCCAAGATTATAGGGGTATTAATGAAAAACTGTTTTTT	CASSQDYRGINEKLFF
14	TRBV19	TRBJ1-5	.	many	TGTGCCAGTAGTCCGGGACCGGCGAGTCAGCCCCAGCATTTT	CASSPGPASQPQHF
15	TRBV24-1	TRBJ2-5	TRBD1	many	TGTGCCACCAGTGATTTCGGGACAGGGGGTGAGACCCAGTACTTC	CATSDFGTGGETQYF
15	TRBV20-1	TRBJ2-1	TRBD2	.	TGCAGTGCTTCACCTAGCGGGAATCTTGTCAATGAGCAGTTCTTC	CSASPSGNLVNEQFF
12	TRBV20-1	TRBJ2-3	.	many	TGCAGTGCAACGGTCCTTGGGGATACGCAGTATTTT	CSATVLGDTQYF
16	TRBV5-1	TRBJ2-3	.	many	TGCGCCAGCAGCTTGGGGACGTTCGGTTCTGGAGATACGCAGTATTTT	CASSLGTFGSGDTQYF
12	TRBV28	TRBJ1-1	.	many	TGTGCCAGCAGTGGCGGACACACTGAAGCTTTCTTT	CASSGGHTEAFF
14	TRBV9	TRBJ1-6	.	many	TGTGCCAGCAGCGTAGGGCGGTATAATTCACCCCTCCATTTT	CASSVGRYNSPLHF
22	TRBV4-1	TRBJ2-1	TRBD2	many	TGCGCCAGCAGCCAAGATCCCTCTGGACTAGCGGGAGTTCAGAGCTCCTACAATGAGCAGTTCTTC	CASSQDPSGLAGVQSSYNEQFF
16	TRBV14	TRBJ2-5	TRBD1	few	TGTGCCAGCAGCCAAGGGGACAGGGCCTTCCAGGAGACCCAGTACTTC	CASSQGDRAFQETQYF
13	TRBV19	TRBJ1-2	.	.	TGTGCCAGTAGTATTCGGTCCTTGGCTGGCTACACCTTC	CASSIRSLAGYTF
14	TRBV6-5	TRBJ2-7	.	few	TGTGCCAGCAGCCCTCAAGGACGCTCCTACGAGCAGTACTTC	CASSPQGRSYEQYF
17	TRBV6-6	TRBJ1-1	.	.	TGTGCCAGCAGTTACATATTTGAGAGAATTTCGAACACTGAAGCTTTCTTT	CASSYIFERISNTEAFF
13	TRBV5-1	TRBJ2-7	.	.	TGCGCCAGCAGCTTGCTTAGGACCTACGAGCAGTACTTC	CASSLLRTYEQYF
14	TRBV19	TRBJ1-2	.	few	TGTGCCAGTAGTACCCTCGGACAGAGCTATGGCTACACCTTC	CASSTLGQSYGYTF
13	TRBV28	TRBJ2-7	.	.	TGTGCCAGCAGACCACTTCTATCGGGGGAGCAGTACTTC	CASRPLLSGEQYF
17	TRBV15	TRBJ1-2	.	many	TGTGCCACCAGCAGAGATTCAGAAAGGGACCTCTACTATGGCTACACCTTC	CATSRDSERDLYYGYTF
18	TRBV7-2	TRBJ2-1	TRBD2	many	TGTGCCAGCAGCTTAATGGGACTAGCGGGAGGTCGGTACAATGAGCAGTTCTTC	CASSLMGLAGGRYNEQFF
16	TRBV20-1	TRBJ2-2	.	many	TGCAGTGCTAGAGATGAGAGAGGAGGGAACACCGGGGAGCTGTTTTTT	CSARDERGGNTGELFF
16	TRBV28	TRBJ2-7	TRBD2	.	TGTGCCAGCAGTTCTACCGGGACTAGCAGTTACTACGAGCAGTACTTC	CASSSTGTSSYYEQYF
16	TRBV5-4	TRBJ2-1	TRBD1	few	TGTGCCAGCAGCTGGGCCGGGACAGGGGGATACAATGAGCAGTTCTTC	CASSWAGTGGYNEQFF
15	TRBV3-1	TRBJ2-1	TRBD1	many	TGTGCCAGCAGCCAAGATGGCACAGGGGGCAATGAGCAGTTCTTC	CASSQDGTGGNEQFF
12	TRBV10-3	TRBJ1-2	.	many	TGTGCCACCTCCGCCCAGGGAGATGGCTACACCTTC	CATSAQGDGYTF
16	TRBV15	TRBJ2-1	.	many	TGTGCCACCAGCAGCCACCGAGGGAGCTCCTACAATGAGCAGTTCTTC	CATSSHRGSSYNEQFF
13	TRBV11-3	TRBJ2-3	.	few	TGTGCCAGCAGCTTAGCGCCCGGTGGTACGCAGTATTTT	CASSLAPGGTQYF